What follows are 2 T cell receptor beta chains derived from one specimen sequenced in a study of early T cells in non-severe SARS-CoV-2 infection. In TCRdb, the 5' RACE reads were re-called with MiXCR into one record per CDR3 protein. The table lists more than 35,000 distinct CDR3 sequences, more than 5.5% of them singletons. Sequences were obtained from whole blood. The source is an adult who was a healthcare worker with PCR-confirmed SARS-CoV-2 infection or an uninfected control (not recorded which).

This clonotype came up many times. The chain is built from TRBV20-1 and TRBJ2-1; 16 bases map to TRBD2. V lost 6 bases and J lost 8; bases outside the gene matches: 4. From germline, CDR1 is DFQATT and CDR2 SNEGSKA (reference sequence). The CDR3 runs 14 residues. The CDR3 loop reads CSAGLAGGRDEQFF. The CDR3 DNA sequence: TGCAGTGCGGGACTAGCGGGAGGGCGGGATGAGCAGTTCTTC.

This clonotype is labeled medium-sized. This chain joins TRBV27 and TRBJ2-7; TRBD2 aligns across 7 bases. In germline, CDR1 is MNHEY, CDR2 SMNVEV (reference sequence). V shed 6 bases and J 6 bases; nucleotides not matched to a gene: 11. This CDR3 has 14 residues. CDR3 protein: CASRFGAGVSEQYF. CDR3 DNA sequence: TGTGCCAGCAGGTTTGGGGCGGGAGTCTCCGAGCAGTACTTC.